The 14 T cell receptor beta chains below come from one sample, sequenced in a study of blood T cell repertoires in COVID-19. Data came from immunoSEQ multiplex PCR; TCRdb stores just in-frame clones and leaves some out. Among some 200,000 clones, 70% to 90% were seen once, and the ten largest hold roughly 5.5%. Sequenced material: peripheral blood. These TCRs come from a man between 35 and 55 years old with active or convalescent COVID-19.

The V gene is TRBV7-3, the J gene TRBJ2-1; 9 nucleotides align to TRBD2. Per the germline V gene, CDR1 is SGHTA and CDR2 is FQGTGA. This CDR3 has 17 residues. V lost 2 bases and J lost 0; bases outside the gene matches: 5. This CDR3 is CASSLFPSGDSYNEQFF. The CDR3 coding sequence is TGTGCCAGCAGCTTATTTCCTAGCGGGGACTCCTACAATGAGCAGTTCTTC.

The chain has TRBV19 and TRBJ2-1; D is ambiguous. This CDR3 has 12 amino acids. Germline lookup yields CDR1 LNHDA and CDR2 SQIVND (reference sequence). Trimming took off 6 bases at V and 1 base at J, with 4 bases between the two ends. The CDR3 sequence is CASSVSYNEQFF. CDR3 nucleotide sequence: TGTGCCAGTAGCGTATCCTACAATGAGCAGTTCTTC.

This chain's CDR3 is CASSVSAGGETQYF. The CDR3 nucleotides are TGTGCCAGTAGTGTTTCGGCAGGAGGTGAGACCCAGTACTTC. The chain recombines TRBV19 with TRBJ2-5; tentative D call: TRBD2 (5 bases). The CDR3 spans 14 residues. Per the germline V gene, CDR1 is LNHDA and CDR2 is SQIVND (reference sequence). The ends were cut back, 5 bases at V and 5 bases at J, with 15 bases in the middle. The full variable domain, rest sourced from reference TRBV19 and TRBJ2-5, is DGGITQSPKYLFRKEGQNVTLSCEQNLNHDAMYWYRQDPGQGLRLIYYSQIVNDFQKGDIAEGYSVSREKKESFPLTVTSAQKNPTAFYLCASSVSAGGETQYFGPGTRLLVL.

This clone turned up a few times. The J gene is TRBJ2-7, the V gene TRBV2; no firm D call. Germline V CDR1 and CDR2: SNHLY, FYNNEI. The V and J ends lost 3 bases and 5 bases respectively, with 11 bases between them. The CDR3 extends over 13 amino acids. The CDR3 nucleotides read TGTGCCAGCAGTGAGATCCAGGATCACGAGCAGTACTTC. It specifies CASSEIQDHEQYF.

This sequence joins TRBV5-5 and TRBJ1-1; unclear D gene. Trimming removed 5 bases from V and 1 base from J, with 9 bases in between. CDR1 is SGHKS and CDR2 is YYEKEE in the germline V gene (reference sequence). The CDR3 covers 13 residues. The CDR3 sequence is CASSFRQNTEAFF. The CDR3, as DNA: TGTGCCAGCAGTTTTAGACAGAACACTGAAGCTTTCTTT. Drawing the rest from reference TRBV5-5 and TRBJ1-1, the complete variable domain is DAGVTQSPTHLIKTRGQQVTLRCSPISGHKSVSWYQQVLGQGPQFIFQYYEKEERGRGNFPDRFSARQFPNYSSELNVNALLLGDSALYLCASSFRQNTEAFFGQGTRLTVV.

The rearrangement joins TRBV6-5 to TRBJ1-3; D unresolved. There are 14 residues in the CDR3. The V end lost 7 bases, the J end lost 0 bases, and 10 bases lay between the germline ends. Germline CDR1 and CDR2: MNHEY and SVGAGI. CDR3 loop: CASIGFSSGNTIYF. The CDR3 coding sequence is TGTGCCAGCATCGGTTTTTCCTCTGGAAACACCATATATTTT.

The chain carries TRBV5-1 and TRBJ2-5; 8 bases agree with TRBD2. The ends lost 5 bases at V and 1 base at J; junction bases unmatched: 4. The V gene's germline CDR1 is SGHRS and CDR2 YFSETQ. The CDR3 is made up of 14 amino acids. The CDR3 DNA sequence: TGCGCCAGCAGACTAGCGGCTATCCAAGAGACCCAGTACTTC. This codes for CASRLAAIQETQYF.

The CDR3, as DNA: TGCGCCAGCAGCCGAGGGACTAGCTTGACAGATACGCAGTATTTT. Its translation is CASSRGTSLTDTQYF. The chain employs TRBV4-1 and TRBJ2-3, with 9 bases aligning to TRBD2. There are 15 residues in the CDR3. CDR1 is MGHRA, CDR2 YSYEKL, per germline. The junction had 5 bases not matched to a gene; V was cut back by 4 bases and J by 3 bases.

The chain couples TRBV9 to TRBJ2-2; 11 bases line up with TRBD2. This CDR3 contains 16 residues. The germline CDR1 and CDR2 sequences are SGDLS and YYNGEE. The V and J ends lost 4 bases and 1 base, in that order; junction bases with no gene match: 3. As DNA, the CDR3 is TGTGCCAGCAGCTATGGACTAGCGGGGAACACCGGGGAGCTGTTTTTT. It specifies CASSYGLAGNTGELFF.

The V and J genes are TRBV2 and TRBJ1-2, with TRBD1 matching 9 bases. CDR1 is SNHLY, CDR2 FYNNEI, per germline. V shed 6 bases and J 8 bases; nucleotides not matched to a gene: 7. This CDR3 has 13 residues. CDR3 protein: CASSHGQGKGYTF. Written as DNA, the CDR3 is TGTGCCAGCAGCCATGGACAGGGGAAGGGCTACACCTTC.

The chain is built from TRBV10-3 and TRBJ1-3; D might be TRBD1 (6 bases). V was cut by 1 base and J by 4 bases, with 11 bases left in between. Germline CDR1 reads ENHRY; CDR2 reads SYGVKD. The CDR3 sequence is 15 residues long. CDR3 coding DNA: TGTGCCATCAGTGAGTTCTCCGGGACAGGAAACACCATATATTTT. This translates into CAISEFSGTGNTIYF.

The chain couples TRBV28 to TRBJ1-1; unclear D gene. V shed 8 bases and J shed 1 base, with 17 bases lying between them. Germline loops: CDR1 MDHEN, CDR2 SYDVKM. CDR3 length: 15 residues. Here the CDR3 reads CASPAPEGRNTEAFF. The CDR3 DNA sequence: TGTGCCAGCCCTGCCCCGGAGGGTCGGAACACTGAAGCTTTCTTT.

The rearrangement uses TRBV28 and TRBJ2-5; D may be TRBD1 (6 bases). The CDR3 spans 16 residues. The germline V and J ends were trimmed by 5 bases and 5 bases, with 21 bases remaining between them. Germline values: CDR1 MDHEN, CDR2 SYDVKM. The CDR3 loop is CASSPTTGPQGETQYF. The CDR3 DNA reads as TGTGCCAGCAGTCCAACAACAGGGCCCCAAGGCGAGACCCAGTACTTC.

The rearrangement uses TRBV28 and TRBJ1-5; no firm D call. The germline V gene encodes CDR1 MDHEN and CDR2 SYDVKM. This CDR3 region has 18 residues. With 6 bases removed from V and 0 bases from J, the gap between germline ends came to 21 bases. This chain's CDR3 is CASSPPTDLIYSNQPQHF. As DNA, the CDR3 is TGTGCCAGCAGCCCCCCAACAGATCTAATCTATAGCAATCAGCCCCAGCATTTT.